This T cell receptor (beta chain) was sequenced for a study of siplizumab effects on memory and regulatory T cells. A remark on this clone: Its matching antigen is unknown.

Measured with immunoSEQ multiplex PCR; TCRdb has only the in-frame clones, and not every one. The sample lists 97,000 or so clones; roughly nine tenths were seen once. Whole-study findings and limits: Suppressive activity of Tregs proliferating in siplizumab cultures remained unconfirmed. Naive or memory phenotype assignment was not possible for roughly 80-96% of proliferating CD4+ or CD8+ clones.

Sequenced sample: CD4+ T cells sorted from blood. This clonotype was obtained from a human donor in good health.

The CDR3: CASSAAASSYNEQFF. The CDR3 DNA follows: TGTGCCAGCAGCGCGGCGGCTAGCTCCTACAATGAGCAGTTCTTC. This rearrangement joins TRBV9 to TRBJ2-1; D gene unclear. Germline-derived CDR1 and CDR2 are SGDLS and YYNGEE. With 3 bases removed from V and 0 bases from J, the gap between germline ends came to 10 bases. The CDR3 extends over 15 amino acids.